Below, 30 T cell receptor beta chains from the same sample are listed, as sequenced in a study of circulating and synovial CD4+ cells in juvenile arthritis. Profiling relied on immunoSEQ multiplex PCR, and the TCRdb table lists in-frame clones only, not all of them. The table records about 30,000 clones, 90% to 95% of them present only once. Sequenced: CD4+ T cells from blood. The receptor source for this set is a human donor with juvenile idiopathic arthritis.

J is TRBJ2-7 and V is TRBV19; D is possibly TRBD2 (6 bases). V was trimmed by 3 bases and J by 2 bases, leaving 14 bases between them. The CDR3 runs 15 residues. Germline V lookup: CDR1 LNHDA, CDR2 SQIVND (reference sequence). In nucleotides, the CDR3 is TGTGCCAGTAGTATGGGGCTAGCGTATACCTACGAGCAGTACTTC. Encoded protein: CASSMGLAYTYEQYF.

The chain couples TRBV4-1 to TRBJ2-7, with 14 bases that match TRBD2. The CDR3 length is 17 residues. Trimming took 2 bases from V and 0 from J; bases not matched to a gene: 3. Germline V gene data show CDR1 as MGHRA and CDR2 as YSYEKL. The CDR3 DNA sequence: TGCGCCAGCAGCCAACACGGACTAGCGGGAGGCTCCTACGAGCAGTACTTC. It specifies CASSQHGLAGGSYEQYF.

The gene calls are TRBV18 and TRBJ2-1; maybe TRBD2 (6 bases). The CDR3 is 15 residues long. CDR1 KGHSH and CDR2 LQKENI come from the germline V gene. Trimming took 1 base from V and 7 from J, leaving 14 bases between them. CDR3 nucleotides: TGTGCCAGCTCACCACTGGAGGGAAGTGTTAATGAGCAGTTCTTC. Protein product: CASSPLEGSVNEQFF.

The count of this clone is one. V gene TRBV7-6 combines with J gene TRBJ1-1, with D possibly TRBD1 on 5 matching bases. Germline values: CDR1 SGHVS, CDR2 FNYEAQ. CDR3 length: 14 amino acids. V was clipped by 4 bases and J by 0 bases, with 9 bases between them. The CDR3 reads CASSSTVMNTEAFF. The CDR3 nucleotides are TGTGCCAGCAGCTCGACAGTGATGAACACTGAAGCTTTCTTT. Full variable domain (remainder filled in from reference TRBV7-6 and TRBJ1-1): GAGVSQSPRYKVTKRGQDVALRCDPISGHVSLYWYRQALGQGPEFLTYFNYEAQQDKSGLPNDRFSAERPEGSISTLTIQRTEQRDSAMYRCASSSTVMNTEAFFGQGTRLTVV.

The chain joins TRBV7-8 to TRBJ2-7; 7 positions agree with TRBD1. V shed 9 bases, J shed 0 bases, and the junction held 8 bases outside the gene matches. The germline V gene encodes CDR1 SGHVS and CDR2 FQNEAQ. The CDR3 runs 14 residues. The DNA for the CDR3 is TGTGCCAGTTCAGGACAGGCAGCCTCCTACGAGCAGTACTTC. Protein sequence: CASSGQAASYEQYF.

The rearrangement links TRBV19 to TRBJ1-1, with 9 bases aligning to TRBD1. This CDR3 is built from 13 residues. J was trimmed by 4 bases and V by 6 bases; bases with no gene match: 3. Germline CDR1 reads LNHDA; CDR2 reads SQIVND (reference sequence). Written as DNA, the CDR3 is TGTGCCAGTAGGGGACAGGGTTTCACTGAAGCTTTCTTT. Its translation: CASRGQGFTEAFF.

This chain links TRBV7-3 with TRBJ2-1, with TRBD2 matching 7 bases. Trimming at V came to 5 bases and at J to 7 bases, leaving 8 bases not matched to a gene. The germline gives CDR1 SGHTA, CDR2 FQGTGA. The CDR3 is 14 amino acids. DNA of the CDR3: TGTGCCAGCAGCCTCAGCGGGGAGGGGAATGAGCAGTTCTTC. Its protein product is CASSLSGEGNEQFF. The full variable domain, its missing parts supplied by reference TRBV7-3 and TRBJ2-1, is GAGVSQTPSNKVTEKGKYVELRCDPISGHTALYWYRQSLGQGPEFLIYFQGTGAADDSGLPNDRFFAVRPEGSVSTLKIQRTERGDSAVYLCASSLSGEGNEQFFGPGTRLTVL.

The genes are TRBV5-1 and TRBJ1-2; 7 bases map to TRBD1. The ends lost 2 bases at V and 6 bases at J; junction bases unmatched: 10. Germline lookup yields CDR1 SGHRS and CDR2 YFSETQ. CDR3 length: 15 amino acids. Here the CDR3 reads CASSLSSGGTDGYTF. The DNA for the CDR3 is TGCGCCAGCAGCTTATCGTCAGGGGGGACGGATGGCTACACCTTC.

CDR3 DNA sequence: TGTGCCAGCAGCCCTCAAGACAGCCCTCCTCGGGAGCAGTACTTC. Protein product: CASSPQDSPPREQYF. The chain carries TRBV6-1 and TRBJ2-7, with D perhaps TRBD1 (5 bases). Trimming took off 6 bases at V and 7 bases at J, with 22 bases between the two ends. The CDR3 length is 15 residues. The germline V gene encodes CDR1 MNHNS and CDR2 SASEGT.

CDR3 region: CASRSAEKLFF. The CDR3 region has the DNA TGTGCCAGCAGATCTGCGGAAAAACTGTTTTTT. This chain connects TRBV6-5 to TRBJ1-4; no firm D call. Trimming pared 6 bases from V and 8 bases from J, leaving 7 bases between. The CDR3 runs to 11 residues. CDR1 and CDR2 from the germline V gene are MNHEY and SVGAGI.

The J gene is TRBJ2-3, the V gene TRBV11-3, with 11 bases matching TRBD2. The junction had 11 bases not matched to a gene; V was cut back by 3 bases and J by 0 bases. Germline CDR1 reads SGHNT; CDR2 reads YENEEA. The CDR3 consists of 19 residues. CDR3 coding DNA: TGTGCCAGCAGCTTGGGTTTCGCGACTAGCGGGGACAGCACAGATACGCAGTATTTT. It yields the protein CASSLGFATSGDSTDTQYF.

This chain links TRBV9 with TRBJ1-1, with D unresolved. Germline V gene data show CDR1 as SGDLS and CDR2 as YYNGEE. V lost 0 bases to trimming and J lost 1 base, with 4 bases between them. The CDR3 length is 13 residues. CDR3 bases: TGTGCCAGCAGCGTAGGGCCGAACACTGAAGCTTTCTTT. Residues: CASSVGPNTEAFF.

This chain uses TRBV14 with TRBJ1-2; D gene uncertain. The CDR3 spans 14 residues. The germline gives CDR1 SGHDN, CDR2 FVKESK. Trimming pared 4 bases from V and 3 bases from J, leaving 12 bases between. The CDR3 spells CASSLAGPDYGYTF. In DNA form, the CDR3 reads TGTGCCAGCAGCCTAGCCGGCCCAGACTATGGCTACACCTTC.

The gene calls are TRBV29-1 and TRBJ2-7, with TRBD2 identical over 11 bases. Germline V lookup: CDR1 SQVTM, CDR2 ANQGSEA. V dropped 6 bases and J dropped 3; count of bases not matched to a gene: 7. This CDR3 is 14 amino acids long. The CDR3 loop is CSVAPSGRYYEQYF. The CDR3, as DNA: TGCAGCGTGGCCCCTAGCGGGAGGTACTACGAGCAGTACTTC.

The CDR3 protein is CASSSPDRGELFF. For the CDR3, the DNA is TGTGCCAGCAGCTCTCCGGACAGGGGGGAGCTGTTTTTT. The chain has TRBV7-3 and TRBJ2-2, with TRBD1 matching over 7 bases. CDR1 and CDR2 from the germline V gene are SGHTA and FQGTGA. This CDR3 has 13 amino acids. The junction had 4 bases not matched to a gene; V was cut back by 4 bases and J by 8 bases.

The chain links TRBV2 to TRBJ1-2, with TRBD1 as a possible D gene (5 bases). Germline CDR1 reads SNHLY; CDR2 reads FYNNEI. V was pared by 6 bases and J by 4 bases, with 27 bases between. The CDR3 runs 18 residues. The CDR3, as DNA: TGTGCCAGCAGAGTCGGCGGGACCCACAAGCCTCCCCTCTATGGCTACACCTTC. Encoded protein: CASRVGGTHKPPLYGYTF. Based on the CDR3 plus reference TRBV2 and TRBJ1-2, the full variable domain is EPEVTQTPSHQVTQMGQEVILRCVPISNHLYFYWYRQILGQKVEFLVSFYNNEISEKSEIFDDQFSVERPDGSNFTLKIRSTKLEDSAMYFCASRVGGTHKPPLYGYTFGSGTRLTVV.

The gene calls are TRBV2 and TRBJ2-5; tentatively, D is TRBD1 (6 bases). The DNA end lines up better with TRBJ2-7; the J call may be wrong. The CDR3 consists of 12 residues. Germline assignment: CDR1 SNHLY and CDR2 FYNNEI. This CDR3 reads CASTEQGYEQYF. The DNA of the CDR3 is TGTGCCAGCACCGAACAGGGCTACGAGCAGTACTTC.

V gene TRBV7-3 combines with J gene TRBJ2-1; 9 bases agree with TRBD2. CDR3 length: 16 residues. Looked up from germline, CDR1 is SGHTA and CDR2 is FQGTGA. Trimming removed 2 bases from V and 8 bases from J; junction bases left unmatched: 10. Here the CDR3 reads CASSLQGAGGGYEQFF. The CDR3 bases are TGTGCCAGCAGCTTACAAGGAGCGGGAGGAGGGTATGAGCAGTTCTTC.

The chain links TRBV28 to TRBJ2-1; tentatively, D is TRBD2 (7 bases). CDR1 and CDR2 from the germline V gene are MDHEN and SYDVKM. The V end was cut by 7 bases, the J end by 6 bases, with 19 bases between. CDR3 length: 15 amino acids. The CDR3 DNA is TGTGCCAGCACCCCAGGGGAGGGCCACGGCAATGAGCAGTTCTTC. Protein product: CASTPGEGHGNEQFF.

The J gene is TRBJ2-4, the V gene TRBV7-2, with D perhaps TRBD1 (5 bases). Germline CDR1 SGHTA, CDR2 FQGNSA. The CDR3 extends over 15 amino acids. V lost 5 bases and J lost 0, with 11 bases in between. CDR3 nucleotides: TGTGCCAGCAGCCCAGGGAATCTAGCCAAAAACATTCAGTACTTC. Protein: CASSPGNLAKNIQYF.

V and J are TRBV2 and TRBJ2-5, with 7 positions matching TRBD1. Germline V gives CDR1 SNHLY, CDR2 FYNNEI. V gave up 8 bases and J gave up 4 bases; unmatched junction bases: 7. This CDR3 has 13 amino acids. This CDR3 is CASEQGLRETQYF. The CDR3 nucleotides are TGTGCCAGCGAACAGGGGTTAAGAGAGACCCAGTACTTC.

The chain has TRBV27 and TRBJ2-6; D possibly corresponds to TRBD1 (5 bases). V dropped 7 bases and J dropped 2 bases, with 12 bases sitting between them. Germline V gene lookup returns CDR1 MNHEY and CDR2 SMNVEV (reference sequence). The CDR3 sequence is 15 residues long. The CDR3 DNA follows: TGTGCCAGCATGGCAGGGCAGCCTGGGGCCAACGTCCTGACTTTC. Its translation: CASMAGQPGANVLTF.

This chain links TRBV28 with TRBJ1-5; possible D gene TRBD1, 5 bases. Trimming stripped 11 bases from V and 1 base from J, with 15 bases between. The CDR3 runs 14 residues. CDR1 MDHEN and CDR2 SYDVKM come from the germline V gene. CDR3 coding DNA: TGTGCCTCTATTACAGGTACGAGCAATCAGCCCCAGCATTTT. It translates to CASITGTSNQPQHF.

Here the CDR3 reads CSVAGQGVANEKLFF. For the CDR3, the DNA is TGCAGCGTCGCGGGACAGGGGGTAGCTAATGAAAAACTGTTTTTT. The chain has TRBV29-1 and TRBJ1-4; 11 bases agree with TRBD1. Germline-derived CDR1 and CDR2 are SQVTM and ANQGSEA. CDR3 length: 15 amino acids. V trimming: 6 bases; J trimming: 3 bases; junction bases outside the gene matches: 6.

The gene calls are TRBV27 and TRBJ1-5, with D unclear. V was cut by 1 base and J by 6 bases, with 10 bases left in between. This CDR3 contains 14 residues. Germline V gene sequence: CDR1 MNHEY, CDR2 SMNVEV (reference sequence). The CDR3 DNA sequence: TGTGCCAGCAGTTTATATGGCCAGGCTCAGCCCCAGCATTTT. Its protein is CASSLYGQAQPQHF.

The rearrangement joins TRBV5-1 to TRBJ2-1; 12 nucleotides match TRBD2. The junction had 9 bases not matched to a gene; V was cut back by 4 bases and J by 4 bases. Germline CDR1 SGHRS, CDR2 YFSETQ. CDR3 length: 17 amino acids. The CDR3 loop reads CASSDLKLAGGYNEQFF. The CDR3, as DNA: TGCGCCAGCAGCGATCTGAAACTAGCGGGAGGATACAATGAGCAGTTCTTC.

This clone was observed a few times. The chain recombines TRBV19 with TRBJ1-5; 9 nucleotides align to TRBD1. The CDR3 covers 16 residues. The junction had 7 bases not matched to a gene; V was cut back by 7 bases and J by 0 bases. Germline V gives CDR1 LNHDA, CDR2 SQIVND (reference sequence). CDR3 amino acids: CASTDRGGDSNQPQHF. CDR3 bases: TGTGCCAGTACCGACAGGGGGGGGGATAGCAATCAGCCCCAGCATTTT.

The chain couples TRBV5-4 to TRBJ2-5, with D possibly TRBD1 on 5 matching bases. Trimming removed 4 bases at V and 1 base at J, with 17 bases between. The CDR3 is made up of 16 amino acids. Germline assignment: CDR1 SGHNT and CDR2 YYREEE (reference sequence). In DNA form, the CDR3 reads TGTGCCAGCAGCAAATCCACGACAGCCATCCAAGAGACCCAGTACTTC. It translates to CASSKSTTAIQETQYF.

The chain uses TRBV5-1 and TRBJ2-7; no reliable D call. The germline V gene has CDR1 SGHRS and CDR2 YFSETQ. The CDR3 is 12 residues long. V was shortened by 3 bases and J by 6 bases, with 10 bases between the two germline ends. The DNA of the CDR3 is TGCGCCAGCAGCTCCTCAGGTACCGAGCAGTACTTC. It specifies CASSSSGTEQYF. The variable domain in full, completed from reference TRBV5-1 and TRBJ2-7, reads KAGVTQTPRYLIKTRGQQVTLSCSPISGHRSVSWYQQTPGQGLQFLFEYFSETQRNKGNFPGRFSGRQFSNSRSEMNVSTLELGDSALYLCASSSSGTEQYFGPGTRLTVT.

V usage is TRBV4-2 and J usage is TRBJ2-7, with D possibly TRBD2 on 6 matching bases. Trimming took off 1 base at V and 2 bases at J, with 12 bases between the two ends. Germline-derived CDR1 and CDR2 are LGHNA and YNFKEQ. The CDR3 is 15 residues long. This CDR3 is CASSQVGGQTYEQYF. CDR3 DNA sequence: TGTGCCAGCAGCCAAGTCGGAGGGCAAACCTACGAGCAGTACTTC.